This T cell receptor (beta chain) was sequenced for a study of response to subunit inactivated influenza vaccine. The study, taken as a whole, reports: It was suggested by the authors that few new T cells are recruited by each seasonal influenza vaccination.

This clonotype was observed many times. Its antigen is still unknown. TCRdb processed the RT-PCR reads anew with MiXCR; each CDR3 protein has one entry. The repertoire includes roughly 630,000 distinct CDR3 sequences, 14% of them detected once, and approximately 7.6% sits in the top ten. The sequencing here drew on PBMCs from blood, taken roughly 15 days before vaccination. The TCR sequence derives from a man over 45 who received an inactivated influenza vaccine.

The CDR3 is CASSLVGFRANQPQHF. The CDR3 DNA reads TGTGCCAGCAGTTTAGTGGGGTTTAGGGCCAATCAGCCCCAGCATTTT. This chain uses TRBV28 with TRBJ1-5; D is ambiguous. Between the trimmed V and J ends, which lost 2 bases and 3 bases, there was a span of 14 bases. Germline CDR1 is MDHEN and CDR2 is SYDVKM. This CDR3 is 16 amino acids long.